Listed here are 14 T cell receptor beta chains from one sample, sequenced in a study of blood T cell repertoires in COVID-19. The method was immunoSEQ multiplex PCR; TCRdb's version includes in-frame clones alone and lacks a portion of them. The sample lists roughly 69,000 clones; less than 85% were seen once. The sequenced sample was peripheral blood. The source is a man aged 45-65 years with COVID-19, enrolled during active disease.

This clone was seen a single time. The rearrangement joins TRBV19 to TRBJ1-2; 8 bases are a match to TRBD1. Germline CDR1 and CDR2: LNHDA and SQIVND (reference sequence). CDR3 length equals 15 residues. The V segment lost 0 bases and the J segment 5 bases; nucleotides outside the gene matches: 5. The CDR3 DNA is TGTGCCAGTAGTATAGACCCTACAGGGGGGTATGGCTACACCTTC. Its translation is CASSIDPTGGYGYTF.

The chain couples TRBV30 to TRBJ2-7, with D possibly TRBD1 on 5 matching bases. Trimming cost V 2 bases and J 6 bases, with 14 bases left between them. This CDR3 region has 13 residues. In germline, CDR1 is GTSNPN, CDR2 SVGIG (reference sequence). The CDR3 region is CAWSSTWGTEQYF. CDR3 in DNA: TGTGCCTGGAGTTCGACCTGGGGCACCGAGCAGTACTTC.

V is TRBV30 and J is TRBJ2-4, with TRBD2 identical over 8 bases. The V and J ends lost 5 bases and 0 bases, in that order; junction bases with no gene match: 6. Germline V gene data show CDR1 as GTSNPN and CDR2 as SVGIG (reference sequence). The CDR3 is 15 amino acids. The CDR3 sequence is CAWGGTSIAKNIQYF. CDR3 DNA sequence: TGTGCCTGGGGGGGGACTAGTATAGCCAAAAACATTCAGTACTTC.

V gene TRBV13 combines with J gene TRBJ2-7; 7 bases align to TRBD2. The CDR3 contains 15 residues. The ends lost 5 bases at V and 0 bases at J; junction bases unmatched: 7. The V gene's germline CDR1 is PRHDT and CDR2 FYEKMQ (reference sequence). CDR3 protein: CASSVRRGTSYEQYF. The CDR3 nucleotides read TGTGCCAGCAGCGTCCGGCGGGGGACCTCCTACGAGCAGTACTTC.

This rearrangement joins TRBV30 to TRBJ2-3; D possibly corresponds to TRBD2 (7 bases). Germline V lookup: CDR1 GTSNPN, CDR2 SVGIG (reference sequence). The CDR3 is made up of 13 amino acids. The ends were cut back, 2 bases at V and 2 bases at J, with 8 bases in the middle. CDR3 protein: CAWSRGATDTQYF. The CDR3 nucleotides read TGTGCCTGGAGTCGGGGGGCCACAGATACGCAGTATTTT.

This clone has just a few counts. The genes are TRBV7-8 and TRBJ1-5, with D possibly matching TRBD1 (5 bases). V was clipped by 5 bases and J by 0 bases, with 17 bases between them. From germline, CDR1 is SGHVS and CDR2 FQNEAQ. The CDR3 extends over 17 amino acids. CDR3 sequence: CASSRDPADSSNQPQHF. The CDR3 DNA sequence: TGTGCCAGCAGCCGAGATCCGGCAGACAGTAGCAATCAGCCCCAGCATTTT.

The V gene is TRBV12-5, the J gene TRBJ2-2, with 10 bases matching TRBD2. Trimming cost V 0 bases and J 6 bases; bases outside gene matches: 4. Germline loops: CDR1 LGHNT, CDR2 FRNRAP. The CDR3 length is 16 residues. The CDR3 DNA reads TGTGCTAGTGGTTTGGTGACAGCGGGGGGGCCCGGGGAGCTGTTTTTT. Protein sequence: CASGLVTAGGPGELFF.

The chain joins TRBV3-1 (or the pseudogene TRBV3-2) to TRBJ1-1; D is unresolved. V lost 4 bases and J 1 base, leaving 13 bases between the germline ends. Germline V lookup: CDR1 LGHDT, CDR2 YNNKEL (reference sequence). CDR3 length equals 15 residues. The CDR3 DNA is TGTGCCAGCAGCCCTCGTTGCCAGAAGAACACTGAAGCTTTCTTT. This codes for CASSPRCQKNTEAFF.

This clone has only a few counts. This chain joins TRBV4-2 and TRBJ2-7; possible D gene TRBD2, 7 bases. The germline V gene encodes CDR1 LGHNA and CDR2 YNFKEQ. This CDR3 is 16 amino acids long. Between the trimmed V and J ends, which lost 4 bases and 6 bases, there was a span of 22 bases. CDR3 sequence reads: CASSPYPFRGAGEQYF. In DNA form, the CDR3 reads TGTGCCAGCAGCCCTTATCCGTTCCGGGGGGCAGGCGAGCAGTACTTC.

This chain connects TRBV30 to TRBJ2-1, with D possibly TRBD1 on 6 matching bases. Trimming pared 2 bases from V and 7 bases from J, leaving 9 bases between. Germline CDR1 reads GTSNPN; CDR2 reads SVGIG (reference sequence). CDR3 length: 12 amino acids. In nucleotides, the CDR3 is TGTGCCTGGAGTTCCAGGGGAAATGAGCAGTTCTTC. Its protein is CAWSSRGNEQFF.

This clone has just one count. The V and J genes are TRBV19 and TRBJ2-1, with TRBD2 matching over 11 bases. CDR3 size: 17 residues. The V and J ends lost 3 bases and 4 bases, in that order; junction bases with no gene match: 8. Looked up from germline, CDR1 is LNHDA and CDR2 is SQIVND (reference sequence). The CDR3 is CASSMLTSGGPYNEQFF. The CDR3 DNA follows: TGTGCCAGTAGTATGTTAACTAGCGGGGGCCCGTACAATGAGCAGTTCTTC.

Notes on this clone: Other DNA variants within this sample encode the same CDR3. This chain connects TRBV29-1 to TRBJ1-2; perhaps TRBD1 as D (5 bases). Deletions cut 4 bases from V and 2 bases from J, with 8 bases between. The CDR3 is 12 amino acids. Germline V CDR1 and CDR2: SQVTM, ANQGSEA. The CDR3 DNA follows: TGCAGCGTTGGGCAGGGAAACTATGGCTACACCTTC. It translates to CSVGQGNYGYTF.

V gene TRBV5-1 combines with J gene TRBJ1-5; 7 bases map to TRBD1. Germline trimming cut 4 bases from V and 3 bases from J; bases unmatched to any gene: 7. This CDR3 is built from 15 residues. The germline CDR1 and CDR2 sequences are SGHRS and YFSETQ. CDR3 DNA: TGCGCCAGCAGCCGGACAGGAGGGCACAATCAGCCCCAGCATTTT. Amino acids: CASSRTGGHNQPQHF.

The chain joins TRBV29-1 to TRBJ2-5; 7 nucleotides line up with TRBD1. Trimming took 8 bases from V and 4 from J; bases not matched to a gene: 7. The CDR3 has 12 amino acids. Looked up from germline, CDR1 is SQVTM and CDR2 is ANQGSEA. The CDR3, as DNA: TGCAGCCACCAAGGGGGCCCAGAGACCCAGTACTTC. Its translation is CSHQGGPETQYF. Complete variable domain (other parts from reference TRBV29-1 and TRBJ2-5): SAVISQKPSRDICQRGTSLTIQCQVDSQVTMMFWYRQQPGQSLTLIATANQGSEATYESGFVIDKFPISRPNLTFSTLTVSNMSPEDSSIYLCSHQGGPETQYFGPGTRLLVL.